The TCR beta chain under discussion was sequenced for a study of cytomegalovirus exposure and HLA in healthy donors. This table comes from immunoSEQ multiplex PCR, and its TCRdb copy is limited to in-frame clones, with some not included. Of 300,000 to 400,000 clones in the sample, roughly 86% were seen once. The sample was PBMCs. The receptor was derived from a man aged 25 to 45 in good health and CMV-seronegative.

The CDR3 spells CASSVAIASGAETQYF. DNA for the CDR3: TGTGCCAGCAGCGTAGCGATTGCTAGCGGGGCAGAGACCCAGTACTTC. The J gene is TRBJ2-5, the V gene TRBV9, with 9 bases lining up with TRBD2. This CDR3 spans 16 amino acids. The V and J ends lost 0 bases and 4 bases, in that order; junction bases with no gene match: 7. CDR1 is SGDLS and CDR2 is YYNGEE in the germline V gene.